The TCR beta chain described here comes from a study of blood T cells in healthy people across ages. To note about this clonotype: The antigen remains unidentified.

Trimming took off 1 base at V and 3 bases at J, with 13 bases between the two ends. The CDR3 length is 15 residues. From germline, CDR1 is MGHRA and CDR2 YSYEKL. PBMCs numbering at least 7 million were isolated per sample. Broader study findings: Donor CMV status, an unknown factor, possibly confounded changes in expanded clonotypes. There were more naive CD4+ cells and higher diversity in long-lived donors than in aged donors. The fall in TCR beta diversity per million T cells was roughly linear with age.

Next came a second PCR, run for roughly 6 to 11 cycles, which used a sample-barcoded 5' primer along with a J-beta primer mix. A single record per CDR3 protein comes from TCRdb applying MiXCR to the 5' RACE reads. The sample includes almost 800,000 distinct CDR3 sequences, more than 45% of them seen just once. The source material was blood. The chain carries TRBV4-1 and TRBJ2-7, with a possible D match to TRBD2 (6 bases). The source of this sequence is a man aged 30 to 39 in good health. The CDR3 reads CASSQGRLGRYEQYF. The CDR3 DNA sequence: TGCGCCAGCAGCCAAGGGAGACTAGGACGCTACGAGCAGTACTTC.